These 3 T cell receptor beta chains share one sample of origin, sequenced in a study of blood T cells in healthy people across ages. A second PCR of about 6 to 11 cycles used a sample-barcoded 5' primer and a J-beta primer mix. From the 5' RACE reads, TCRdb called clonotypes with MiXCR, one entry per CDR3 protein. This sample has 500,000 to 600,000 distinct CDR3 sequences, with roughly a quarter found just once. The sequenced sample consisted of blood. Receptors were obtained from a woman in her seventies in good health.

CDR3 residues: CASSSGGGLRYGYTF. The CDR3 nucleotides read TGTGCCAGCAGCTCTGGAGGGGGGCTCCGCTATGGCTACACCTTC. The chain joins TRBV5-4 to TRBJ1-2; perhaps TRBD1 as D (6 bases). Trimming pared 3 bases from V and 4 bases from J, leaving 16 bases between. This CDR3 has 15 residues. The V gene's germline CDR1 is SGHNT and CDR2 YYREEE (reference sequence).

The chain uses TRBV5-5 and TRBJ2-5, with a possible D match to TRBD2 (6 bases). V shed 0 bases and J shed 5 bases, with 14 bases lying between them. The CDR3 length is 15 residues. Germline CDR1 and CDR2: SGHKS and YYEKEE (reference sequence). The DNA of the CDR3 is TGTGCCAGCAGCTTGGTTGGTAGCGGCGGGGAGACCCAGTACTTC. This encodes CASSLVGSGGETQYF.

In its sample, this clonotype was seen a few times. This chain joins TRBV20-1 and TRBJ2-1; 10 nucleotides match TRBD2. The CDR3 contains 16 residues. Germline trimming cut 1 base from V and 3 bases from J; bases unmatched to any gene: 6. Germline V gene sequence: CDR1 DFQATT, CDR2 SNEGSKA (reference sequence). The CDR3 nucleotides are TGCAGTGCTAGAGGGTTAGCGGGGGGTCTCTACAATGAGCAGTTCTTC. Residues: CSARGLAGGLYNEQFF.